The clone carrying this T cell receptor beta chain was recorded at least ten times. Its antigen remains unknown. Every patient had bone marrow sampled while the disease was active. This sample stems from a study of read filtering for tumor transcriptome and immune sequencing. Study overall: After DNase treatment, RNA was made into whole-transcriptome libraries.

Molecular barcoded adaptors covering alpha/delta and beta/gamma chains were used on about 0.4 ug RNA. TCRdb reprocessed the reads with MiXCR, giving one entry per CDR3 protein. The table has about 54,000 distinct CDR3 sequences, about 12% seen once. Overall study results and limits: This fraction held mixed bone marrow immune cells after CD138-negative sorting.

This clonotype was obtained from a donor older than 35 with multiple myeloma. What was sequenced was a population of CD138-negative cells sorted from bone marrow.

CDR3 region: CASSSRPSSTDTQYF. In nucleotides, the CDR3 is TGTGCCAGCAGCAGTAGACCTTCTAGCACAGATACGCAGTATTTT. This sequence joins TRBV6-2 or TRBV6-3 and TRBJ2-3; D remains ambiguous. Trimming took 6 bases from V and 0 from J, leaving 13 bases between them. The CDR3 consists of 15 residues. CDR1 and CDR2 from the germline V gene are MNHEY and SVGEGT.